The source of this T cell receptor (beta chain) is a study of blood T cell repertoires in COVID-19. The CDR3 extends over 13 amino acids. CDR1 and CDR2 from the germline V gene are WSHSY and SAAADI. The V and J ends lost 10 bases and 2 bases respectively, with 13 bases between them. Produced via immunoSEQ multiplex PCR; TCRdb's table is partial and in-frame only. The sample carries some 350,000 clones, around nine tenths recorded once. The TCR sequence derives from a man between 25 and 39 years old who had recovered from COVID-19. Sequencing was performed on PBMCs or T cells enriched from blood (not recorded which). The J gene is TRBJ2-3, the V gene TRBV10-2; D unclear. The CDR3, as DNA: TGCGCCACCCTCTCGTTCCCCACAGATACGCAGTATTTT. Translated, it gives CATLSFPTDTQYF.